This paragraph covers one T cell receptor (beta chain) sequence. Its antigen is unidentified. This specimen belongs to a study of vaccination effects on CD4 cells after COVID-19. Study results and limitations: Late post-vaccination samples showed marked contraction of infection- and vaccine-induced clones. Only 1 of 255 vaccine-induced clones from healthy vaccinees cross-reacted with common cold coronaviruses.

Sequencing followed a ViraFEST assay step that expanded antigen-specific CD4+ T cells with viral peptide pools. Having been cultured for less than 13 days, the cells underwent CD4+ T cell isolation. Nucleocapsid antibodies stayed negative before and after vaccination, showing no earlier SARS-CoV-2 infection. Assay: immunoSEQ multiplex PCR; the TCRdb copy retains only in-frame clones and omits some. The table has roughly 65,000 clones, roughly three quarters seen once. Germline V gene lookup returns CDR1 SGHRS and CDR2 YFSETQ. V lost 1 base and J lost 3; bases outside the gene matches: 1. CDR3 length equals 14 residues.

J is TRBJ1-5 and V is TRBV5-1; 7 bases map to TRBD1. The source of this sequence is a human donor who received a COVID-19 vaccine. Sequenced here: CD4+ T cells from PBMCs cultured with HCoV-NL63 spike peptides, sampled before COVID-19 vaccination. CDR3 sequence: CASSLQGDNQPQHF. CDR3 coding DNA: TGCGCCAGCAGCTTGCAGGGGGACAATCAGCCCCAGCATTTT.